One and the same sample provided the 24 T cell receptor beta chains below, sequenced in a study of CD8 T cells in ankylosing spondylitis. From the 5' RACE reads, TCRdb called clonotypes with MiXCR, one entry per CDR3 protein. The repertoire holds 270,000 or so distinct CDR3 sequences, 15% to 20% seen once, with 25% to 40% in the top ten. Sequences were obtained from blood, either unsorted or a sorted T cell fraction (not recorded which). Source of these receptors: a male donor with ankylosing spondylitis or in good health (not recorded which).

V gene TRBV12-3 or TRBV12-4 combines with J gene TRBJ2-3; no clear D gene. V was trimmed by 3 bases and J by 2 bases, leaving 9 bases between them. The CDR3 has 14 residues. The CDR3 loop reads CASSFEPYTDTQYF. CDR3 coding DNA: TGTGCCAGCAGTTTCGAGCCCTACACAGATACGCAGTATTTT.

This clonotype was seen a few times. The gene calls are TRBV12-3 or TRBV12-4 and TRBJ2-7, with TRBD2 identical over 11 bases. V shed 6 bases, J shed 6 bases, and the junction held 7 bases outside the gene matches. The CDR3 length is 14 residues. CDR3 nucleotides: TGTGCCAGCAGGGAGGGACTAGCGGCCCCCGAGCAGTACTTC. Encoded protein: CASREGLAAPEQYF.

V gene TRBV6-6 combines with J gene TRBJ1-1; D call uncertain. The germline V gene encodes CDR1 MNHNY and CDR2 SVGAGI (reference sequence). The V end lost 11 bases, the J end lost 6 bases, and 19 bases lay between the germline ends. The CDR3 totals 13 residues. The CDR3 region is CACSLQNGAEAFF. The CDR3 nucleotides read TGTGCCTGCTCGCTACAGAATGGGGCTGAAGCTTTCTTT.

In its sample, this clonotype was seen a few times. V gene TRBV6-5 combines with J gene TRBJ2-6; 7 bases agree with TRBD1. This CDR3 has 18 amino acids. J gave up 2 bases and V 2 bases, and 9 bases lay outside the gene matches. The germline CDR1 and CDR2 sequences are MNHEY and SVGAGI. Here the CDR3 DNA reads TGTGCCAGCAGTTACGGAACAGGGGAAAGGACTGGGGCCAACGTCCTGACTTTC. Residues: CASSYGTGERTGANVLTF.

There are a few counts of this clonotype. V usage is TRBV6-5 and J usage is TRBJ2-5; a weak D match, TRBD1 (6 bases). CDR1 and CDR2 from the germline V gene are MNHEY and SVGAGI. V was trimmed by 1 base and J by 1 base, leaving 10 bases between them. The CDR3 is 15 amino acids. CDR3 loop: CASSYFMGAQETQYF. DNA for the CDR3: TGTGCCAGCAGTTACTTTATGGGGGCCCAAGAGACCCAGTACTTC.

This clonotype was detected only a few times. The V and J genes are TRBV4-3 and TRBJ1-1; D remains ambiguous. V was trimmed by 0 bases and J by 1 base, leaving 9 bases between them. CDR3 length: 15 amino acids. The germline V gene has CDR1 LGHNA and CDR2 YSLEER. The CDR3 protein is CASSQDWVWNTEAFF. The CDR3 nucleotides read TGCGCCAGCAGCCAAGATTGGGTCTGGAACACTGAAGCTTTCTTT.

About this clonotype itself: One end of the junction does not line up with germline, which may come from a read error. V and J are TRBV19 and TRBJ2-1; the D gene is possibly TRBD2 (5 bases). CDR1 is LNHDA and CDR2 is SQIVND in the germline V gene (reference sequence). This CDR3 spans 12 amino acids. CDR3 nucleotides: TGTACCAGTAGCCCTACTAGCAATGAGCAGTTCTTC. It encodes CTSSPTSNEQFF.

A few counts support this clonotype. The chain carries TRBV4-1 and TRBJ2-7; D tentatively fits TRBD1 or TRBD2 (5 bases each). Germline CDR1 is MGHRA and CDR2 is YSYEKL. This CDR3 region has 16 residues. V was trimmed by 0 bases and J by 2 bases, leaving 14 bases between them. CDR3 DNA: TGCGCCAGCAGCCAAGATTCTTGGGACCTTACCTACGAGCAGTACTTC. Its translation: CASSQDSWDLTYEQYF.

The chain has TRBV12-3 or TRBV12-4 and TRBJ1-2; D unresolved. This CDR3 region has 14 residues. Between the trimmed V and J ends, which lost 6 bases and 6 bases, there was a span of 17 bases. The CDR3 nucleotides read TGTGCCAGCAGCACGACCATACAGTCTGATGGCTACACCTTC. Translating it yields CASSTTIQSDGYTF.

In its sample, this clonotype was seen a few times. V usage is TRBV7-3 and J usage is TRBJ2-1; D might be TRBD1 or TRBD2, each matching 5 bases. The CDR3 is made up of 15 amino acids. Germline CDR1 SGHTA, CDR2 FQGTGA. Trimming took off 4 bases at V and 5 bases at J, with 15 bases between the two ends. CDR3 residues: CASSYLGPLDNEQFF. In DNA, the CDR3 is TGTGCCAGCAGCTACTTGGGACCTCTTGACAATGAGCAGTTCTTC.

The chain links TRBV5-1 to TRBJ2-7; maybe TRBD1 (5 bases). V dropped 5 bases and J dropped 4 bases, with 13 bases sitting between them. The germline V gene encodes CDR1 SGHRS and CDR2 YFSETQ. The length of the CDR3 is 13 residues. CDR3 sequence: CASRDIEKYEQYF. The CDR3 coding sequence is TGCGCCAGCAGGGACATCGAGAAGTACGAGCAGTACTTC.

In its sample, this clonotype was seen a few times. V is TRBV6-2 or TRBV6-3 and J is TRBJ2-1; D is unclear. Looked up from germline, CDR1 is MNHEY and CDR2 is SVGEGT. Between the trimmed V and J ends, which lost 1 base and 6 bases, there was a span of 10 bases. This CDR3 contains 14 residues. CDR3 in DNA: TGTGCCAGCAGTTACTATGGGGAACCCAATGAGCAGTTCTTC. Protein product: CASSYYGEPNEQFF.

A few counts support this clonotype. The chain links TRBV20-1 to TRBJ2-5; D unresolved. Germline CDR1 and CDR2: DFQATT and SNEGSKA (reference sequence). V was clipped by 0 bases and J by 7 bases, with 6 bases between them. The CDR3 length is 11 residues. CDR3 protein: CSARDHGTQYF. The CDR3 coding sequence is TGCAGTGCTAGAGATCACGGGACCCAGTACTTC.

V is TRBV5-1 and J is TRBJ2-3, with 7 bases fitting TRBD1. Germline CDR1 is SGHRS and CDR2 is YFSETQ. V lost 0 bases to trimming and J lost 4 bases; unmatched junction nucleotides: 11. The CDR3 has 17 amino acids. The CDR3 sequence is CASSLDEQGRGADTQYF. CDR3 DNA sequence: TGCGCCAGCAGCTTGGACGAACAGGGGAGAGGAGCAGATACGCAGTATTTT.

The chain uses TRBV7-8 and TRBJ2-5; D remains ambiguous. Germline CDR1 and CDR2: SGHVS and FQNEAQ. Trimming removed 1 base from V and 2 bases from J, with 11 bases in between. CDR3 length: 15 residues. The CDR3 coding sequence is TGTGCCAGCAGCTTAGTACCCCAGACTCAAGAGACCCAGTACTTC. This codes for CASSLVPQTQETQYF. The full variable domain, in which reference TRBV7-8 and TRBJ2-5 provide the parts outside the CDR3, is GAGVSQSPRYKVAKRGQDVALRCDPISGHVSLFWYQQALGQGPEFLTYFQNEAQLDKSGLPSDRFFAERPEGSVSTLKIQRTQQEDSAVYLCASSLVPQTQETQYFGPGTRLLVL.

V usage is TRBV29-1 and J usage is TRBJ2-1, with TRBD2 identical over 10 bases. The CDR3 loop spans 16 amino acids. J gave up 6 bases and V 0 bases, and 8 bases lay outside the gene matches. The V gene's germline CDR1 is SQVTM and CDR2 ANQGSEA. CDR3 coding DNA: TGCAGCGTTGAAGAACCGGGACTAGCGAATTCCAATGAGCAGTTCTTC. Its translation is CSVEEPGLANSNEQFF.

The rearrangement links TRBV20-1 to TRBJ1-1, with 9 bases lining up with TRBD1. The CDR3 spans 17 residues. In germline, CDR1 is DFQATT, CDR2 SNEGSKA (reference sequence). With V trimmed by 6 bases and J by 0 bases, 14 bases remained unmatched. CDR3 residues: CSALDRGAEFMNTEAFF. CDR3 coding DNA: TGCAGTGCATTAGACAGGGGGGCCGAATTCATGAACACTGAAGCTTTCTTT.

The chain has TRBV7-8 and TRBJ1-4; D is ambiguous. The CDR3 extends over 16 amino acids. CDR1 and CDR2 from the germline V gene are SGHVS and FQNEAQ. The V end lost 1 base, the J end lost 3 bases, and 12 bases lay between the germline ends. The CDR3 region is CASSLEGRAANEKLFF. The CDR3 nucleotides are TGTGCCAGCAGCTTAGAAGGCCGGGCGGCTAATGAAAAACTGTTTTTT.

This sequence joins TRBV5-1 and TRBJ1-4; D might be TRBD1 (6 bases). This CDR3 spans 14 amino acids. Germline V CDR1 and CDR2: SGHRS, YFSETQ. V was pared by 2 bases and J by 7 bases, with 12 bases between. CDR3 nucleotides: TGCGCCAGCAGCTTACGACAGGTCGGTGAAAAACTGTTTTTT. It yields the protein CASSLRQVGEKLFF.

Concerning this clonotype itself: A read error may explain this, as a much larger clone is one base away. The chain couples TRBV9 to TRBJ2-1, with a weak D call TRBD2 (5 bases). The CDR3 length is 12 residues. V shed 4 bases and J shed 3 bases, with 5 bases lying between them. Germline V lookup: CDR1 SGDLS, CDR2 YYNGEE. CDR3 in DNA: TGTGCCAGCAGCCGGGACTACAATGAGCAGTTCTTC. Encoded protein: CASSRDYNEQFF.

The rearrangement links TRBV10-3 to TRBJ2-5, with 12 bases matching TRBD2. V was clipped by 2 bases and J by 4 bases; unmatched bases: 2. Germline V gene lookup returns CDR1 ENHRY and CDR2 SYGVKD. This CDR3 contains 15 residues. The CDR3 nucleotides read TGTGCCATCAGTGAGGGACTAGCGGGACTAGAGACCCAGTACTTC. Translation: CAISEGLAGLETQYF.

This chain connects TRBV5-1 to TRBJ2-7, with D perhaps TRBD1 or TRBD2 (6 bases each). This CDR3 comprises 12 residues. Germline V lookup: CDR1 SGHRS, CDR2 YFSETQ. Trimming stripped 6 bases from V and 4 bases from J, with 11 bases between. The DNA of the CDR3 is TGCGCCAGCAACCAGGGGAGGTACGAGCAGTACTTC. This sequence encodes CASNQGRYEQYF.

The CDR3 protein is CASSPTLGGGETQYF. The CDR3 nucleotides are TGTGCCAGCAGCCCTACTTTGGGGGGGGGAGAGACCCAGTACTTC. The chain carries TRBV6-1 and TRBJ2-5, with TRBD2 matching 7 bases. This CDR3 has 15 residues. In germline, CDR1 is MNHNS, CDR2 SASEGT. Trimming at V came to 6 bases and at J to 4 bases, leaving 11 bases not matched to a gene.

This clonotype was detected many times. This chain uses TRBV20-1 with TRBJ2-5; 10 nucleotides align to TRBD2. Trimming removed 0 bases from V and 1 base from J; junction bases left unmatched: 8. This CDR3 contains 17 residues. Germline loops: CDR1 DFQATT, CDR2 SNEGSKA (reference sequence). CDR3: CSARDTASGRIQETQYF. The DNA for the CDR3 is TGCAGTGCTAGAGATACGGCTAGCGGGAGAATCCAAGAGACCCAGTACTTC.